This TCR beta chain came from a study of PD-1 blockade in classical Hodgkin lymphoma. Findings and caveats of the study: As was reported, newly diagnosed patients showed lower baseline TCR diversity than healthy donors did. At C4D1, TCR diversity had climbed significantly for CD4+ cells, though not for CD8+ cells.

As for this clone: Its matching antigen is unknown.

After autologous stem cell transplantation all patients relapsed, and prior brentuximab vedotin exposure differed between cohorts. Generated by immunoSEQ multiplex PCR, the TCRdb table keeps only in-frame clones and is missing some. This table holds about 46,000 clones, approximately 70% found once. The receptor's source is a human donor with classical Hodgkin lymphoma. The material was peripheral blood mononuclear cells (PBMCs), obtained at baseline.

In nucleotides, the CDR3 is TGTGCCTGGAGTGTACCAGGGGGCCAGACCTATGGCTACACCTTC. Translation gives CAWSVPGGQTYGYTF. V gene TRBV30 combines with J gene TRBJ1-2, with 8 bases fitting TRBD1. Germline trimming cut 0 bases from V and 4 bases from J; bases unmatched to any gene: 7. The CDR3 extends over 15 amino acids. The germline gives CDR1 GTSNPN, CDR2 SVGIG (reference sequence).